This T cell receptor (beta chain) was retrieved from a study of identical twins. There are a few counts of this clonotype. Its specificity is unknown. The study, taken as a whole, reports: Insertions were reduced in abundant cord blood beta clonotypes but not in memory repertoires.

V lost 6 bases to trimming and J lost 6 bases; unmatched junction nucleotides: 4. This CDR3 is built from 13 residues. The germline V gene encodes CDR1 DFQATT and CDR2 SNEGSKA (reference sequence). TCRdb processed the 5' RACE reads anew with MiXCR; each CDR3 protein has one entry. The data contain around 250,000 distinct CDR3 sequences, roughly 13% of them singletons. The data also belong to a second study, concerning yellow fever vaccine responses in identical twins.

The chain recombines TRBV20-1 with TRBJ2-2, with 10 bases identical to TRBD1. The TCR sequence derives from a woman aged 18-29 years in good health. The sample consisted of memory (CD45RO+) T cells sorted from blood. The CDR3 nucleotides are TGCAGTGCGAGGACAGGGGGGCCCGGGGAGCTGTTTTTT. It is translated as CSARTGGPGELFF.